One T cell receptor (beta chain) is described in this entry. Its antigen is still unknown. RNA, once extracted, was reverse transcribed into cDNA for use as the sequencing template. Data came from immunoSEQ multiplex PCR; TCRdb stores just in-frame clones and leaves some out. The sample comprises some 80,000 clones, around 66% of which are singletons, and around 24% rests with the top ten. The source of the sample is a study of CD8+ T cells in alopecia areata. Points from the study as a whole: Numerous expanded lesional clones remained in scalp and blood during tofacitinib. Scalp clonality and expanded CD8+ clones among the top 100 fell significantly with tofacitinib.

CDR3 length equals 15 residues. Trimming stripped 0 bases from V and 4 bases from J, with 16 bases between. Germline V lookup: CDR1 GTSNPN, CDR2 SVGIG (reference sequence). Treatment denoted: oral pan-JAK inhibitor, 5-10 mg twice daily. The TCR was taken from a human donor with alopecia areata. This specimen was CD8+ T cells sorted from blood, taken at week 24, from a patient treated with tofacitinib. The genes are TRBV30 and TRBJ2-7; D is uncertain. CDR3 in amino acids: CAWSVRSGLSYEQYF. CDR3 coding DNA: TGTGCCTGGAGTGTCCGAAGTGGTTTGTCTTACGAGCAGTACTTC.